This T cell receptor beta chain was identified during a study of blood T cell repertoires in COVID-19. On the study more broadly: Material from acute and convalescent COVID-19 was sourced from the United States, Italy and Spain. Sources were T cells, B-cell-depleted T cells, or PBMCs; the material itself was cDNA or gDNA.

This clone has a handful of counts. In the original analysis: Reference gene primers were amplified, and this amplification served to estimate nucleated cell counts. Profiling relied on immunoSEQ multiplex PCR, and the TCRdb table lists in-frame clones only, not all of them. V, J and clone size are taken as reported in that table, and D and trimming were inferred from the DNA itself. In the table there are roughly 230,000 clones, roughly 84% of which are singletons. The V gene's germline CDR1 is SGHVS and CDR2 FNYEAQ. The CDR3 loop spans 18 amino acids. The ends lost 2 bases at V and 8 bases at J; junction bases unmatched: 11.

V usage is TRBV7-6 and J usage is TRBJ2-1, with 14 bases aligning to TRBD2. The sequence derives from a woman aged 45-65 years with acute or convalescent COVID-19. The sequenced sample was peripheral blood. CDR3 in amino acids: CASSLSVTSGGAGYEQFF. CDR3 bases: TGTGCCAGCAGCTTATCTGTGACTAGCGGGGGGGCAGGGTATGAGCAGTTCTTC.